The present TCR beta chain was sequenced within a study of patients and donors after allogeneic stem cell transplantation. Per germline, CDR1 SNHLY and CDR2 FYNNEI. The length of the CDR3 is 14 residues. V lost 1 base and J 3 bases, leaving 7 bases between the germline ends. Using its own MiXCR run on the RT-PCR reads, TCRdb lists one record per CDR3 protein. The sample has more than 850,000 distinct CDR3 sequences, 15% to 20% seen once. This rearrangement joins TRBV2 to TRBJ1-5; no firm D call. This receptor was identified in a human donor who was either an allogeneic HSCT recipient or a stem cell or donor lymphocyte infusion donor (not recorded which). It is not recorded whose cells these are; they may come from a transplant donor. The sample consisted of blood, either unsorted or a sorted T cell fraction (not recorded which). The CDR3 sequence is CASSEDSPNQPQHF. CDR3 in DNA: TGTGCCAGCAGTGAAGACAGCCCCAATCAGCCCCAGCATTTT.